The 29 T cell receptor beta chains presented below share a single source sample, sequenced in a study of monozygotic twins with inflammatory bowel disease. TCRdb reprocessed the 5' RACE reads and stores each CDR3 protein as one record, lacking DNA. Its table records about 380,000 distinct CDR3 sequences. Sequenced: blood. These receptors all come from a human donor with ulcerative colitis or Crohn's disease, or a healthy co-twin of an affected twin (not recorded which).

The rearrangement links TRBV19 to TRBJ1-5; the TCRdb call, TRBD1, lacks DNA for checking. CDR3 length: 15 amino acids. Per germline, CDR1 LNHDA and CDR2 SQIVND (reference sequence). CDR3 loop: CASSIDRGQNQPQHF.

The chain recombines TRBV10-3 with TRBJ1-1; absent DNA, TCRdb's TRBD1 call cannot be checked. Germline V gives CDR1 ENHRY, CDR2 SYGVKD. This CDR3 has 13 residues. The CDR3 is CAIRPQVRTEAFF.

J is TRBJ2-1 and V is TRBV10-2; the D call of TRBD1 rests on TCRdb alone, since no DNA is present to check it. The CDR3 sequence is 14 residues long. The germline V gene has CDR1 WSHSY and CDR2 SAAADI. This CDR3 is CASRVGGGGNEQFF.

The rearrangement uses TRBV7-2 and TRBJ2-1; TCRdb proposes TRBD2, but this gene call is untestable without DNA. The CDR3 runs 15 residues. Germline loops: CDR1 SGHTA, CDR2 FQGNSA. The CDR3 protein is CASSWGTPTYNEQFF.

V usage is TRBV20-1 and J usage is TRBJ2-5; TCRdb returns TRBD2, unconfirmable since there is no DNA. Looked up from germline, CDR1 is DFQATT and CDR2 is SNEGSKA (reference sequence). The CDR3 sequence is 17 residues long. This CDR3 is CSASERLAGGVRETQYF.

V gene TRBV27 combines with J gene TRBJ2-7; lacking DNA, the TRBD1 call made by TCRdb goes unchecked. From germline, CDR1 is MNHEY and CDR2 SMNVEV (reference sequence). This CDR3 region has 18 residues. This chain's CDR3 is CASSPNGGQDRRGYEQYF.

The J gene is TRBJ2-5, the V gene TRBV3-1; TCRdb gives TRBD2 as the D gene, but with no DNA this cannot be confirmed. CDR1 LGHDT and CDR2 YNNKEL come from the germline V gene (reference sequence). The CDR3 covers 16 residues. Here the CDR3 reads CASSQELAGVQETQYF.

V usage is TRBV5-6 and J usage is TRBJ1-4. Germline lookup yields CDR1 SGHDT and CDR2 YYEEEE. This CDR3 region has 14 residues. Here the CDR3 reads CASSTDATNEKLFF.

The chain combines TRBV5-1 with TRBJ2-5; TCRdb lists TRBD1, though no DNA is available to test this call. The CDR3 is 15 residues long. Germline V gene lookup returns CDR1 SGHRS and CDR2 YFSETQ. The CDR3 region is CASSSGQVLKETQYF. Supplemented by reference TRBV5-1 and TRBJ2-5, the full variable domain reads KAGVTQTPRYLIKTRGQQVTLSCSPISGHRSVSWYQQTPGQGLQFLFEYFSETQRNKGNFPGRFSGRQFSNSRSEMNVSTLELGDSALYLCASSSGQVLKETQYFGPGTRLLVL.

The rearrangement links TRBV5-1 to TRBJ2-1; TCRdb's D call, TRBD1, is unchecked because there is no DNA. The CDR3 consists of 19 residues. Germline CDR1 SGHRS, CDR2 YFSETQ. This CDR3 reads CASSPTRDTTWRGNNEQFF.

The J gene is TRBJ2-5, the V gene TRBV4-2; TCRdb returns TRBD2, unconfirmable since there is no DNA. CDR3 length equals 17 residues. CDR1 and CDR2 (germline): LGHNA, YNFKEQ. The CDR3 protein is CASSQDTAGGLKETQYF.

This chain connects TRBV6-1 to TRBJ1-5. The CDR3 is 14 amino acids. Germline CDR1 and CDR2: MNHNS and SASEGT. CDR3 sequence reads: CASRKGYSNQPQHF.

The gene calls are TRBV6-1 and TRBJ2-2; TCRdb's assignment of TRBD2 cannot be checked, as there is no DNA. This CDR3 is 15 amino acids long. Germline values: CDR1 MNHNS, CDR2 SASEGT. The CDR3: CATRKTGSLAGELFF.

This chain's CDR3 is CASSFRLLTDIQYF. The rearrangement joins TRBV7-2 to TRBJ2-4. Germline V gives CDR1 SGHTA, CDR2 FQGNSA. The CDR3 has 14 residues.

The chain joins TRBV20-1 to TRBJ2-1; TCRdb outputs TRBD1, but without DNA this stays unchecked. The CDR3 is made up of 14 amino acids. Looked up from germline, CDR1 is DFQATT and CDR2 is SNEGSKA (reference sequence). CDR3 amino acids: CSARGTGDYNEQFF.

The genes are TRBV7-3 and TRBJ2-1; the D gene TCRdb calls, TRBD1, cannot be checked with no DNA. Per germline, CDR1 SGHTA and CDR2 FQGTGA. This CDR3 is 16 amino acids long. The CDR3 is CASSPRTGARYNEQFF.

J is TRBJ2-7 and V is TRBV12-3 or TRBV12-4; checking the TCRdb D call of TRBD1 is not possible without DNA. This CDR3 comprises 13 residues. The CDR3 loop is CASRPGGYYEQYF.

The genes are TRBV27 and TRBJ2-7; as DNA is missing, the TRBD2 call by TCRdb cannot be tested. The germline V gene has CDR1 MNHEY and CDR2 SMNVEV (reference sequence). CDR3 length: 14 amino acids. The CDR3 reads CASITGEGSYEQYF.

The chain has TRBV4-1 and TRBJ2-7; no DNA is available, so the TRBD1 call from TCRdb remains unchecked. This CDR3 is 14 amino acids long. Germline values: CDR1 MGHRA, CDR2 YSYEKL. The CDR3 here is CASSPAPAYLEQYF.

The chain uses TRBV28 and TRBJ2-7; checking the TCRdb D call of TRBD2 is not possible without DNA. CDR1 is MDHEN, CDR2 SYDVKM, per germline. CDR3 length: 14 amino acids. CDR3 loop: CASRPSRLIYEPYF.

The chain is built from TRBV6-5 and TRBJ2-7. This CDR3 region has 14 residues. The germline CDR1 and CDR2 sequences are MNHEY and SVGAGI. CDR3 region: CASSYSTQNYEQYF.

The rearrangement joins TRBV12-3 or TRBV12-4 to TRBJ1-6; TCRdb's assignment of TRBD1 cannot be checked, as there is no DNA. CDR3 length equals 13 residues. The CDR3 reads CASSAPGNSPLHF.

CDR3 in amino acids: CASSQVRGQDTQYF. The chain employs TRBV3-1 and TRBJ2-3; checking the TCRdb D call of TRBD1 is not possible without DNA. CDR3 length: 14 amino acids. The germline V gene encodes CDR1 LGHDT and CDR2 YNNKEL (reference sequence).

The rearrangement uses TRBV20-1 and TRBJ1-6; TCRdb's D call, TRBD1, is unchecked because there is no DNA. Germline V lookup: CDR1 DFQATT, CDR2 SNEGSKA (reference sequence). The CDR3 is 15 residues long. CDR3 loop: CSARDGTGGNSPLHF.

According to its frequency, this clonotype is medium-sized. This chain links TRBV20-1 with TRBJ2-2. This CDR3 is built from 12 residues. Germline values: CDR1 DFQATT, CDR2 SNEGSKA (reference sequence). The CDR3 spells CSARGNTGELFF.

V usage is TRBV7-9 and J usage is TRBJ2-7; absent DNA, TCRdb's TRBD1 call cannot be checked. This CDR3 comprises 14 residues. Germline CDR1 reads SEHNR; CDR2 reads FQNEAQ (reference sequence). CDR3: CASSFRDRAYEQYF.

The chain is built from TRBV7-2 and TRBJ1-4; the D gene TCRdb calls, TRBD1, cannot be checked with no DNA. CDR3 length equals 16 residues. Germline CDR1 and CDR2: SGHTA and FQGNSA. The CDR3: CASSLGGARTNEKLFF.

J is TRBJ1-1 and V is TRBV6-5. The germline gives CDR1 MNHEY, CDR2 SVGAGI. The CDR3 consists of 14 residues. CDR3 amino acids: CASSYSSGPRVFFF.

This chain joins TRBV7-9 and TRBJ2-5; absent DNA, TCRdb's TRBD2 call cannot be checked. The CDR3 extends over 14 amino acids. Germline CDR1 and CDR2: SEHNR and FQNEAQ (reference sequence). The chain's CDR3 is CASLDSGGEETQYF. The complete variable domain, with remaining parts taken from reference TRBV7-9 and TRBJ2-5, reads DTGVSQNPRHKITKRGQNVTFRCDPISEHNRLYWYRQTLGQGPEFLTYFQNEAQLEKSRLLSDRFSAERPKGSFSTLEIQRTEQGDSAMYLCASLDSGGEETQYFGPGTRLLVL.